A single sample is the source of the 30 T cell receptor beta chains below, sequenced in a study of blood T cell repertoires in COVID-19. Libraries were prepared by immunoSEQ multiplex PCR; TCRdb keeps only in-frame clonotypes and omits some of them. The repertoire includes over 200,000 clones, over 75% of them detected once, and approximately 6.1% sits in the top ten. The sample consisted of peripheral blood. The receptors come from a man older than 75 with acute or convalescent COVID-19.

J is TRBJ2-1 and V is TRBV5-1; TRBD1 agrees at 9 bases. Trimming took 3 bases from V and 2 from J; bases not matched to a gene: 3. The CDR3 runs to 15 residues. The germline CDR1 and CDR2 sequences are SGHRS and YFSETQ. The chain's CDR3 is CASSWGQGTYNEQFF. In DNA, the CDR3 is TGCGCCAGCAGCTGGGGACAGGGAACCTACAATGAGCAGTTCTTC.

The chain carries TRBV6-6 and TRBJ2-7, with 9 bases that match TRBD1. The V and J ends lost 5 bases and 4 bases, in that order; junction bases with no gene match: 6. The germline V gene encodes CDR1 MNHNY and CDR2 SVGAGI (reference sequence). This CDR3 contains 14 residues. Here the CDR3 DNA reads TGTGCCAGCAGTGCGGACAGGGGACCATACGAGCAGTACGTC. Its protein product is CASSADRGPYEQYV.

This chain links TRBV7-9 with TRBJ1-2; 10 bases line up with TRBD1. This CDR3 has 17 residues. From germline, CDR1 is SEHNR and CDR2 FQNEAQ (reference sequence). The trim removed 4 bases at V and 2 bases at J, leaving 10 bases unmatched. In nucleotides, the CDR3 is TGTGCCAGCAGCTCCGGACCCGGGGACAGGGGAAACTATGGCTACACCTTC. Translation: CASSSGPGDRGNYGYTF.

This rearrangement joins TRBV18 to TRBJ1-1, with 10 bases lining up with TRBD1. Germline CDR1 and CDR2: KGHSH and LQKENI. V trimming: 11 bases; J trimming: 0 bases; junction bases outside the gene matches: 12. The CDR3 is 16 residues long. The CDR3 spells CAATGTGARVNTEAFF. The CDR3 bases are TGTGCCGCTACCGGGACAGGGGCGCGGGTGAACACTGAAGCTTTCTTT.

For the CDR3, the DNA is TGTGCCAGCAGGGGACTAGACACCGGGGAGCTGTTTTTT. This encodes CASRGLDTGELFF. The V gene is TRBV25-1, the J gene TRBJ2-2; 8 bases map to TRBD2. Trimming cost V 6 bases and J 3 bases; bases outside gene matches: 0. CDR3 length equals 13 residues. Germline V gene sequence: CDR1 MGHDK, CDR2 SYGVNS. The variable domain in full, completed from reference TRBV25-1 and TRBJ2-2, reads EADIYQTPRYLVIGTGKKITLECSQTMGHDKMYWYQQDPGMELHLIHYSYGVNSTEKGDLSSESTVSRIRTEHFPLTLESARPSHTSQYLCASRGLDTGELFFGEGSRLTVL.

The chain recombines TRBV7-2 with TRBJ2-7; 11 nucleotides agree with TRBD2. Germline V gives CDR1 SGHTA, CDR2 FQGNSA. CDR3 length: 15 amino acids. V dropped 5 bases and J dropped 0; count of bases not matched to a gene: 3. The CDR3 region has the DNA TGTGCCAGCAGCCCGGGACTAGCGGCCTCCTACGAGCAGTACTTC. This sequence encodes CASSPGLAASYEQYF. Full variable domain (rest looked up from reference TRBV7-2 and TRBJ2-7): GAGVSQSPSNKVTEKGKDVELRCDPISGHTALYWYRQSLGQGLEFLIYFQGNSAPDKSGLPSDRFSAERTGGSVSTLTIQRTQQEDSAVYLCASSPGLAASYEQYFGPGTRLTVT.

The V gene is TRBV5-3, the J gene TRBJ1-6; 12 bases match TRBD1. TRBV5-3 is marked as an open reading frame, function uncertain. With V trimmed by 3 bases and J by 6 bases, 7 bases remained unmatched. CDR3 length: 17 amino acids. The CDR3 sequence is CARSSPGQGACNSPLHF. In DNA, the CDR3 is TGTGCCAGAAGCTCGCCGGGACAGGGGGCCTGTAATTCACCCCTCCACTTT.

The chain combines TRBV7-2 with TRBJ1-6, with D unresolved. This CDR3 region has 16 residues. Trimming stripped 11 bases from V and 5 bases from J, with 22 bases between. The V gene's germline CDR1 is SGHTA and CDR2 FQGNSA. CDR3 DNA: TGTGCCTGCCGAGCAGGTCTTCTCGGGGATAATTCACCCCTCCACTTT. Its translation is CACRAGLLGDNSPLHF.

This clone was observed a few times. This chain connects TRBV7-6 to TRBJ1-2; tentative D call: TRBD1 (5 bases). This CDR3 spans 15 amino acids. Deletions cut 0 bases from V and 6 bases from J, with 14 bases between. Germline CDR1 SGHVS, CDR2 FNYEAQ. CDR3 amino acids: CASSLAPGGMDGYTF. CDR3 coding DNA: TGTGCCAGCAGCTTAGCCCCCGGGGGGATGGATGGCTACACCTTC.

The chain is built from TRBV27 and TRBJ1-4; maybe TRBD1 (6 bases). V lost 7 bases, J lost 0 bases, and 9 bases lay in between. CDR3 length equals 14 residues. CDR1 MNHEY and CDR2 SMNVEV come from the germline V gene (reference sequence). The CDR3 here is CASKGHATNEKLFF. Written as DNA, the CDR3 is TGTGCCAGCAAGGGACACGCAACTAATGAAAAACTGTTTTTT.

The chain recombines TRBV4-2 with TRBJ1-2, with 9 nucleotides matching TRBD1. This CDR3 is built from 19 residues. Germline V gene lookup returns CDR1 LGHNA and CDR2 YNFKEQ. V lost 4 bases and J lost 3; bases outside the gene matches: 18. The CDR3 protein is CASSPYSGQGRTWDYGYTF. The CDR3 coding sequence is TGTGCCAGCAGCCCCTATTCCGGACAGGGGAGGACGTGGGACTATGGCTACACCTTC.

The chain couples TRBV11-3 to TRBJ1-6, with a weak D call TRBD1 (5 bases). CDR1 and CDR2 (germline): SGHNT, YENEEA. This CDR3 has 13 amino acids. The V and J ends lost 5 bases and 14 bases respectively, with 16 bases between them. The CDR3 here is CASSRGGGLTLHF. CDR3 DNA: TGTGCCAGCAGCCGCGGGGGGGGTCTAACCCTCCACTTT.

V and J are TRBV2 and TRBJ2-2, with D possibly being TRBD2 (6 bases). The CDR3 covers 15 residues. Germline loops: CDR1 SNHLY, CDR2 FYNNEI. Trimming left V 7 bases short and J 1 base short, with 13 bases between. CDR3 amino acids: CASIIGDLNTGELFF. Here the CDR3 DNA reads TGTGCCAGCATTATCGGGGACTTGAACACCGGGGAGCTGTTTTTT.

This rearrangement joins TRBV5-1 to TRBJ2-6; D ambiguous. CDR1 and CDR2 from the germline V gene are SGHRS and YFSETQ. This CDR3 is built from 15 residues. Trimming removed 2 bases from V and 6 bases from J, with 12 bases in between. CDR3 DNA sequence: TGCGCCAGCAGCTTCACGGTTGTCGCGGCCAACGTCCTGACTTTC. It codes for CASSFTVVAANVLTF.

The chain couples TRBV5-4 to TRBJ2-7, with TRBD1 matching 7 bases. Germline CDR1 and CDR2: SGHNT and YYREEE (reference sequence). This CDR3 is 15 amino acids long. Germline trimming cut 2 bases from V and 5 bases from J; bases unmatched to any gene: 10. CDR3: CASSFRYRGQNEQYF. Written as DNA, the CDR3 is TGTGCCAGCAGCTTTCGTTACAGGGGTCAAAACGAGCAGTACTTC.

The V gene is TRBV7-9, the J gene TRBJ1-2, with 7 bases matching TRBD1. The CDR3 covers 14 residues. The germline gives CDR1 SEHNR, CDR2 FQNEAQ (reference sequence). Losses at the gene ends were 5 bases for V and 4 bases for J; bases not matched to a gene: 7. CDR3 sequence: CASSQDQGGYGYTF. CDR3 sequence (DNA): TGTGCCAGCAGCCAAGATCAGGGGGGCTATGGCTACACCTTC.

The chain joins TRBV6-1 to TRBJ1-5; TRBD1 aligns across 8 bases. The length of the CDR3 is 15 residues. The V gene's germline CDR1 is MNHNS and CDR2 SASEGT. V was pared by 3 bases and J by 7 bases, with 8 bases of the junction left unmatched. The CDR3 DNA reads as TGTGCCAGCAGTGATAGGACAGGGACTACCCAGCCCCAGCATTTT. Translation gives CASSDRTGTTQPQHF.

This clone showed up just a few times. CDR3 in amino acids: CASKGIAGGTGELFF. DNA for the CDR3: TGCGCCAGCAAGGGGATAGCGGGAGGTACCGGGGAGCTGTTTTTT. The chain combines TRBV5-1 with TRBJ2-2; TRBD2 matches 10 bases. Germline V gene sequence: CDR1 SGHRS, CDR2 YFSETQ. Trimming took 6 bases from V and 5 from J; bases not matched to a gene: 7. This CDR3 region has 15 residues.

This chain connects TRBV27 to TRBJ2-3, with 9 positions matching TRBD1. Germline V lookup: CDR1 MNHEY, CDR2 SMNVEV (reference sequence). The length of the CDR3 is 16 residues. The ends lost 1 base at V and 1 base at J; junction bases unmatched: 3. The CDR3 DNA follows: TGTGCCAGCAGTTTATGGAGGGACAGGGGCACAGATACGCAGTATTTT. Translating it yields CASSLWRDRGTDTQYF.

The V and J genes are TRBV19 and TRBJ1-4, with D possibly matching TRBD1 (5 bases). The V and J ends lost 9 bases and 7 bases respectively, with 18 bases between them. Germline V gives CDR1 LNHDA, CDR2 SQIVND (reference sequence). The CDR3 has 14 amino acids. The DNA for the CDR3 is TGTGCCAGCCTACGCCGGGGGGGTAGTGAAAAACTGTTTTTT. This encodes CASLRRGGSEKLFF.

The chain uses TRBV9 and TRBJ2-1, with 7 bases identical to TRBD2. V gave up 3 bases and J gave up 9 bases; unmatched junction bases: 3. CDR3 length: 12 residues. From germline, CDR1 is SGDLS and CDR2 YYNGEE. The CDR3 region is CASSAREVEQFF. The CDR3, as DNA: TGTGCCAGCAGCGCCCGGGAGGTTGAGCAGTTCTTC.

This sequence joins TRBV18 and TRBJ1-2; D is uncertain. This CDR3 comprises 14 residues. Between the trimmed V and J ends, which lost 3 bases and 6 bases, there was a span of 14 bases. Germline loops: CDR1 KGHSH, CDR2 LQKENI. CDR3 region: CASSPTSSPNGYTF. In DNA form, the CDR3 reads TGTGCCAGCTCACCCACGAGTAGTCCGAATGGCTACACCTTC. Looking up the rest from reference TRBV18 and TRBJ1-2 gives the full variable domain: NAGVMQNPRHLVRRRGQEARLRCSPMKGHSHVYWYRQLPEEGLKFMVYLQKENIIDESGMPKERFSAEFPKEGPSILRIQQVVRGDSAAYFCASSPTSSPNGYTFGSGTRLTVV.

Written as DNA, the CDR3 is TGTGCCAGCAGCGTCGGGACAGGGAACAAACTGTTTTTT. Its translation is CASSVGTGNKLFF. The chain has TRBV7-9 and TRBJ1-4; 9 bases align to TRBD1. Germline V gene data show CDR1 as SEHNR and CDR2 as FQNEAQ (reference sequence). The V gene end was trimmed by 5 bases and the J gene end by 11 bases; junction bases not matched to a gene: 6. The CDR3 has 13 residues.

As for this clone: A junction boundary mismatches the germline segment, possibly from a read error. The rearrangement joins TRBV11-2 to TRBJ1-4, with a weak D call TRBD1 (5 bases). Germline V gives CDR1 SGHAT, CDR2 FQNNGV. The CDR3 is 14 residues long. Written as DNA, the CDR3 is TGTGCCAGCAGTTTAGGTGGGGCGTCGGAAAAACTGTTTTTT. Protein product: CASSLGGASEKLFF.

V gene TRBV19 combines with J gene TRBJ2-3, with TRBD2 as a possible D gene (5 bases). V dropped 8 bases and J dropped 0 bases, with 12 bases sitting between them. This CDR3 is built from 14 residues. Germline CDR1 is LNHDA and CDR2 is SQIVND (reference sequence). CDR3 residues: CASSGGHSTDTQYF. CDR3 nucleotides: TGTGCCAGTTCCGGAGGCCATAGCACAGATACGCAGTATTTT.

The chain links TRBV19 to TRBJ2-3; 8 bases are shared with TRBD1. Trimming cost V 6 bases and J 1 base; bases outside gene matches: 9. Germline values: CDR1 LNHDA, CDR2 SQIVND (reference sequence). This CDR3 comprises 16 residues. The CDR3 sequence: CASSYAAGGGTDTQYF. The CDR3 nucleotides read TGTGCCAGTAGCTACGCGGCAGGGGGCGGCACAGATACGCAGTATTTT.

The chain joins TRBV9 to TRBJ1-4; D call uncertain. Trimming took 4 bases from V and 1 from J, leaving 5 bases between them. The CDR3 has 13 residues. Germline-derived CDR1 and CDR2 are SGDLS and YYNGEE. Here the CDR3 reads CASSSLTNEKLFF. The CDR3 region has the DNA TGTGCCAGCAGCTCCCTAACTAATGAAAAACTGTTTTTT.

V gene TRBV19 combines with J gene TRBJ2-7; 7 bases map to TRBD1. V lost 4 bases and J lost 4; bases outside the gene matches: 7. CDR1 and CDR2 (germline): LNHDA, SQIVND (reference sequence). There are 14 residues in the CDR3. CDR3 coding DNA: TGTGCCAGTAGTACCCTCGGGACAGCGTACGAGCAGTACTTC. This encodes CASSTLGTAYEQYF.

This clone has just a few counts. This chain joins TRBV2 and TRBJ2-3; D gene uncertain. V was cut by 5 bases and J by 6 bases, with 9 bases left in between. The germline gives CDR1 SNHLY, CDR2 FYNNEI. The length of the CDR3 is 12 residues. The CDR3, as DNA: TGTGCCAGCAGTAGACTGAGGGATACGCAGTATTTT. Encoded protein: CASSRLRDTQYF.

This clone was counted only a few times. The gene calls are TRBV5-1 and TRBJ1-1, with 8 nucleotides matching TRBD1. The CDR3 is 16 amino acids. The germline V gene has CDR1 SGHRS and CDR2 YFSETQ. Trimming at V came to 8 bases and at J to 4 bases, leaving 16 bases not matched to a gene. This CDR3 reads CASGTGFLGVGTEAFF. CDR3 DNA: TGCGCCAGTGGGACAGGCTTCTTGGGCGTGGGCACTGAAGCTTTCTTT. Combining the CDR3 with reference TRBV5-1 and TRBJ1-1 gives the whole variable domain KAGVTQTPRYLIKTRGQQVTLSCSPISGHRSVSWYQQTPGQGLQFLFEYFSETQRNKGNFPGRFSGRQFSNSRSEMNVSTLELGDSALYLCASGTGFLGVGTEAFFGQGTRLTVV.